This T cell receptor (beta chain) comes out of a study of blood T cell repertoires in COVID-19. From germline, CDR1 is LGHNA and CDR2 YSLEER. Trimming left V 4 bases short and J 1 base short, with 7 bases between. The CDR3 has 14 amino acids. As handled by the study authors: Scientists estimated how many nucleated cells there were by amplifying reference gene primers. The table came from immunoSEQ multiplex PCR; TCRdb's copy has only in-frame clones and leaves some out. That table is the source of V, J and clone size, and D and trimming were worked out from the DNA. This table holds around 260,000 clones, 86% found once.

The specimen sequenced was peripheral blood. This receptor was taken from a woman aged 25 to 39 with active or convalescent COVID-19. The chain couples TRBV4-3 to TRBJ2-2; D is possibly TRBD2 (5 bases). CDR3 bases: TGCGCCAGCAGCCGGACTGGGAACACCGGGGAGCTGTTTTTT. This encodes CASSRTGNTGELFF.